The rows below give T cell receptor beta chains drawn from one sample of a study of identical twins. TCRdb called the 5' RACE reads again in MiXCR, with one record for every CDR3 protein. The data hold fewer than 650,000 distinct CDR3 sequences, with just under 10% observed a single time. These data were also reused for a study on yellow fever vaccine responses in identical twins.

Sequencing was done on a sample of PBMCs. The receptor source for this set is a woman younger than 35 in good health. Each CDR3 is given with its conserved first and last residue. The D gene is left open where the match is weak. Clone sizes are given selectively: once, few, many, or a class where the clone is expanded.

size,J,D,V,DNA,CDR3
-,TRBJ2-1,TRBD2,TRBV6-5,TGTGCCAGCAGTTACTCACTAGCGGGGGGCAACAATGAGCAGTTCTTC,CASSYSLAGGNNEQFF
few,TRBJ2-4,-,TRBV6-1,TGTGCCAGCAGTGAACGGAGGACGGGAGAAAACATTCAGTACTTC,CASSERRTGENIQYF
-,TRBJ2-3,-,TRBV4-3,TGCGCCAGCAGCCAAGATTGGCAGAGCCCTAATACGCAGTATTTT,CASSQDWQSPNTQYF
-,TRBJ2-1,TRBD1,TRBV5-1,TGCGCCAGCAGTCCTCGGACAGGGGGCTCGGTGATAAATGATGAGCAGTTCTTC,CASSPRTGGSVINDEQFF
-,TRBJ1-5,TRBD1,TRBV23-1,TGCGCCAGCAGTCATCTTGGACAGGGGGACAATCAGCCCCAGCATTTT,CASSHLGQGDNQPQHF
many,TRBJ2-1,-,TRBV5-5,TGTGCCAGCAGCTTGACAGGGCCGAGCTCCTACAATGAGCAGTTCTTC,CASSLTGPSSYNEQFF
few,TRBJ1-2,-,TRBV29-1,TGCAGCTTCTATTCAGGGGAAGGCTACACCTTC,CSFYSGEGYTF
-,TRBJ2-6,TRBD1,TRBV24-1,TGTGCCACCAGTGGCCGGGGACAGGGGAGCCCTGGGGCCAACGTCCTGACTTTC,CATSGRGQGSPGANVLTF
many,TRBJ2-5,TRBD2,TRBV6-5,TGTGCCAGCAGTTACTCGGTTACTAGCGGATCAAAAGAGACCCAGTACTTC,CASSYSVTSGSKETQYF
-,TRBJ2-1,TRBD2,TRBV24-1,TGTGCCACCAGTGATTTTCCTAGCGGGAGCATTGAGCAGTTCTTC,CATSDFPSGSIEQFF
few,TRBJ2-5,TRBD2,TRBV7-9,TGTGCCAGCAGCTTTCTGCGGGAGGGGACCCAGTACTTC,CASSFLREGTQYF
few,TRBJ2-3,TRBD2,TRBV6-2/TRBV6-3,TGTGCCAGCAGTTTCGATAGCGGGACTAGCACAGATACGCAGTATTTT,CASSFDSGTSTDTQYF
-,TRBJ1-1,TRBD1,TRBV5-6,TGTGCCAGCAGCGGACAGGGGTACGGAACTGAAGCTTTCTTT,CASSGQGYGTEAFF
few,TRBJ2-3,-,TRBV7-2,TGTGCCAGCAGCTTAACGGGTAGGCTAGATCGCACAGATACGCAGTATTTT,CASSLTGRLDRTDTQYF
-,TRBJ2-3,TRBD1,TRBV28,TGTGCCAGCAGTAAACTCCGGGACAGGGCTCCCACAGATACGCAGTATTTT,CASSKLRDRAPTDTQYF
many,TRBJ2-1,-,TRBV29-1,TGCAGCTCGGGGACCGCCCTTGAGCAGTTCTTC,CSSGTALEQFF
many,TRBJ2-7,TRBD1,TRBV20-1,TGCAGTGCTAGTTCGGGGACAACAGGGGTTAACTCCTACGAGCAGTACTTC,CSASSGTTGVNSYEQYF
-,TRBJ2-7,-,TRBV6-2/TRBV6-3,TGTGCCAGCACCCCGGGCACTTACGAGCAGTACTTC,CASTPGTYEQYF
few,TRBJ2-5,TRBD2,TRBV20-1,TGCAGTGCTACTACACCCGGGACTAGTTGGGGGCGAGAGACCCAGTACTTC,CSATTPGTSWGRETQYF
-,TRBJ2-7,TRBD2,TRBV29-1,TGCAGCGTTGGGTTGGGAGGGACCTACGAGCAGTACTTC,CSVGLGGTYEQYF
-,TRBJ1-1,-,TRBV6-5,TGTGCCAGCATTAACCTGGGCGGCACTGAAGCTTTCTTT,CASINLGGTEAFF
-,TRBJ2-2,TRBD2,TRBV11-1,TGTGCCAGTATTACTTCCTCCCCCCTTGGCGGGGGAGGAAACACCGGGGAGCTGTTTTTT,CASITSSPLGGGGNTGELFF
-,TRBJ2-2,-,TRBV11-2,TGTGCCAGCAGCTTAGAGGTAGCAGGGGTAGTGGAGCTGTTTTTT,CASSLEVAGVVELFF
few,TRBJ2-7,-,TRBV20-1,TGCAGTGCTAGAGATAAAGACAGAGCATACGAGCAGTACTTC,CSARDKDRAYEQYF
once,TRBJ2-1,TRBD2,TRBV5-4,TGTGCCAGCAGCCCCGGGACTAGCGGGAGCTATGAGCAGTTCTTC,CASSPGTSGSYEQFF
once,TRBJ2-3,-,TRBV2,TGTGCCAGCCCGACCAGGACAGAAGCCGATTTT,CASPTRTEADF
few,TRBJ2-7,TRBD1,TRBV4-2,TGTGCCAGCAGCCAAGTAACAGGGGCCTACGAGCAGTACTTC,CASSQVTGAYEQYF
-,TRBJ2-6,-,TRBV20-1,TGCAGTGCTGCCAACAGAGCCTCTGGGGCCAACGTCCTGACTTTC,CSAANRASGANVLTF
-,TRBJ2-3,TRBD2,TRBV15,TGTGCCACCAGCAGCAGAGGGACTAGCGGGGGTTCTAGCACAGATACGCAGTATTTT,CATSSRGTSGGSSTDTQYF
-,TRBJ2-5,-,TRBV25-1,TGTGCCAGCAGTGTATCTGGGGCAGAGACCCAGTACTTC,CASSVSGAETQYF
-,TRBJ2-7,TRBD2,TRBV20-1,TGCAGTGCTAAGACTAGCGGGGGTGCCTACGAGCAGTACTTC,CSAKTSGGAYEQYF
-,TRBJ2-1,TRBD2,TRBV20-1,TGCAGTGCTAGAGGTTTGAGCGGGAGCTTTAATGAGCAGTTCTTC,CSARGLSGSFNEQFF
-,TRBJ2-5,-,TRBV6-1,TGTGCCAGCAGCGCATTCAGGGGTTCAGAGACCCAGTACTTC,CASSAFRGSETQYF
-,TRBJ2-4,TRBD1,TRBV20-1,TGCAGTGCACCCGGGACAGGGGCGACCAAAAACATTCAGTACTTC,CSAPGTGATKNIQYF
-,TRBJ2-3,TRBD1,TRBV7-8,TGTGCCAGCAGCTTGGGGGTTACTTCCGGGACAGGGATTGCGACAGATACGCAGTATTTT,CASSLGVTSGTGIATDTQYF
-,TRBJ2-7,TRBD2,TRBV29-1,TGCAGCGTTCTCCCTAGCGGGGGCTACGAGCAGTACTTC,CSVLPSGGYEQYF
many,TRBJ2-1,TRBD2,TRBV29-1,TGCAGCGTTGACAGCGGGAGATACAATGAGCAGTTCTTC,CSVDSGRYNEQFF
-,TRBJ1-1,-,TRBV12-3/TRBV12-4,TGTGCCACCAGCAAAAACGGGAACACTGAAGCTTTCTTT,CATSKNGNTEAFF
-,TRBJ2-1,-,TRBV11-3,TGTGCCAGCAGCTCAGGGGAAGATGGCTACAATGAGCAGTTCTTC,CASSSGEDGYNEQFF
-,TRBJ2-7,TRBD1,TRBV10-3,TGTGCCATCAGCCTGACAGGGAACGAGCAGTACTTC,CAISLTGNEQYF
-,TRBJ2-1,-,TRBV7-2,TGTGCCAGCAGTTCGCCGGGACTGTACAATGAGCAGTTCTTC,CASSSPGLYNEQFF